The 13 T cell receptor beta chains below were found in one sample sequenced in a study of blood T cell repertoires in COVID-19 (TCRdb year 2020). Library creation used the immunoSEQ multiplex PCR assay. Sourced from immuneACCESS, this table was stored by TCRdb with only in-frame sequences that have V and J called. A share of the clones is absent; for the studies checked, an unresolved V gene accounts for under half, and the remainder has no known explanation. The sample yields 35,000 to 45,000 clones; 78% were counted once. The top ten clonotypes cover over 15% of the sample. Material for sequencing was peripheral blood. The receptors here all came from a man between 65 and 85 years old with acute or convalescent COVID-19.

The chain employs TRBV9 and TRBJ1-2; TRBD1 might be the D (5 bases). This CDR3 has 12 residues. V gave up 0 bases and J gave up 8 bases, with 8 bases separating them. Germline V gives CDR1 SGDLS, CDR2 YYNGEE. CDR3 amino acids: CASSVEGQGYTF. CDR3 sequence (DNA): TGTGCCAGCAGCGTAGAGGGGCAAGGCTACACCTTC.

The chain couples TRBV28 to TRBJ2-5, with a possible D match to TRBD1 (5 bases). Germline lookup yields CDR1 MDHEN and CDR2 SYDVKM. The CDR3 has 13 residues. The germline V and J ends were trimmed by 5 bases and 2 bases, with 9 bases remaining between them. This chain's CDR3 is CASSPTVQETQYF. The CDR3 DNA reads as TGTGCCAGCAGTCCGACAGTACAAGAGACCCAGTACTTC.

The J gene is TRBJ1-5, the V gene TRBV2, with D perhaps matching TRBD1 (6 bases). Germline V CDR1 and CDR2: SNHLY, FYNNEI. V lost 5 bases and J lost 4, with 9 bases in between. This CDR3 has 13 residues. CDR3 amino acids: CASSPDSNQPQHF. The CDR3 nucleotides are TGTGCCAGCAGTCCGGACAGTAATCAGCCCCAGCATTTT.

The chain joins TRBV10-3 to TRBJ2-2; possibly TRBD1 for D (6 bases). This CDR3 comprises 19 residues. Trimming shortened V by 4 bases and J by 2 bases, and 23 bases separated the two germline ends. The germline V gene has CDR1 ENHRY and CDR2 SYGVKD. The CDR3 loop is CAISGSRTEKWKNTGELFF. The CDR3 nucleotides are TGTGCCATCAGTGGGTCAAGGACAGAAAAATGGAAAAACACCGGGGAGCTGTTTTTT.

This clone occurred a few times. The V and J genes are TRBV27 and TRBJ2-7; 12 bases map to TRBD2. The germline V gene encodes CDR1 MNHEY and CDR2 SMNVEV (reference sequence). V was clipped by 0 bases and J by 3 bases; unmatched bases: 6. The CDR3 contains 17 residues. The CDR3 is CASSLSGLAGSIYEQYF. The CDR3 DNA is TGTGCCAGCAGTTTATCGGGACTAGCGGGTTCGATCTACGAGCAGTACTTC.

V and J are TRBV5-8 and TRBJ2-2; 11 bases match TRBD1. The germline V gene encodes CDR1 SGHTS and CDR2 YDEGEE. The length of the CDR3 is 16 residues. V trimming: 4 bases; J trimming: 2 bases; junction bases outside the gene matches: 4. The DNA for the CDR3 is TGTGCCAGCAGCCCTGGGACAGGGGGAAACACCGGGGAGCTGTTTTTT. Protein sequence: CASSPGTGGNTGELFF.

This chain links TRBV11-3 with TRBJ2-3; perhaps TRBD2 as D (6 bases). Germline V CDR1 and CDR2: SGHNT, YENEEA. V was pared by 4 bases and J by 3 bases, with 20 bases between. This CDR3 spans 17 amino acids. CDR3 amino acids: CASSSRRGPPETDTQYF. Written as DNA, the CDR3 is TGTGCCAGCAGCTCCCGGCGGGGACCGCCTGAGACAGATACGCAGTATTTT.

This chain connects TRBV7-6 to TRBJ2-1; D is possibly TRBD1 (5 bases). There are 17 residues in the CDR3. Looked up from germline, CDR1 is SGHVS and CDR2 is FNYEAQ. The germline V and J ends were trimmed by 5 bases and 5 bases, with 22 bases remaining between them. CDR3 sequence reads: CASSRNRWGSPDNEQFF. CDR3 nucleotides: TGTGCCAGCAGCCGAAACCGGTGGGGCTCACCGGACAATGAGCAGTTCTTC.

J is TRBJ1-4 and V is TRBV6-1; the match to TRBD1 covers 9 bases. Germline CDR1 is MNHNS and CDR2 is SASEGT. Losses at the gene ends were 6 bases for V and 5 bases for J; bases not matched to a gene: 7. There are 15 residues in the CDR3. CDR3 sequence (DNA): TGTGCCAGCAGCCGTACCGGGACAGGGAATGAAAAACTGTTTTTT. This sequence encodes CASSRTGTGNEKLFF.

This rearrangement joins TRBV29-1 to TRBJ1-1; 7 nucleotides match TRBD1. The germline V gene has CDR1 SQVTM and CDR2 ANQGSEA. CDR3 length: 14 amino acids. V was pared by 3 bases and J by 3 bases, with 7 bases of the junction left unmatched. The CDR3 reads CSVDGGQGDTEAFF. The CDR3 DNA sequence: TGCAGCGTTGACGGGGGCCAGGGGGACACTGAAGCTTTCTTT.

This rearrangement joins TRBV15 to TRBJ2-3; 12 bases map to TRBD1. V shed 9 bases, J shed 5 bases, and the junction held 6 bases outside the gene matches. The CDR3 is 14 amino acids. Germline CDR1 LNHNV, CDR2 YYDKDF (reference sequence). The CDR3 reads CATQGQGAGDTQYF. DNA of the CDR3: TGTGCCACTCAGGGACAGGGGGCGGGAGATACGCAGTATTTT.

This clone is a singleton in its sample. The rearrangement uses TRBV9 and TRBJ2-1; 15 bases fit TRBD2. CDR1 is SGDLS, CDR2 YYNGEE, per germline. With V trimmed by 4 bases and J by 6 bases, 11 bases remained unmatched. This CDR3 is built from 18 residues. CDR3 region: CASSFGTSGRRRGNEQFF. CDR3 nucleotides: TGTGCCAGCAGCTTCGGGACTAGCGGGAGGCGTAGGGGCAATGAGCAGTTCTTC. Filled out from reference TRBV9 and TRBJ2-1, the complete variable domain reads DSGVTQTPKHLITATGQRVTLRCSPRSGDLSVYWYQQSLDQGLQFLIQYYNGEERAKGNILERFSAQQFPDLHSELNLSSLELGDSALYFCASSFGTSGRRRGNEQFFGPGTRLTVL.

The rearrangement joins TRBV19 to TRBJ2-3; 7 bases line up with TRBD2. The CDR3 has 13 amino acids. CDR1 is LNHDA and CDR2 is SQIVND in the germline V gene (reference sequence). The ends lost 9 bases at V and 3 bases at J; junction bases unmatched: 6. CDR3: CASSSGGTDTQYF. CDR3 nucleotides: TGTGCCAGCTCGTCGGGAGGAACAGATACGCAGTATTTT.